This T cell receptor (beta chain) appears in the sequencing data of a study of blood T cell repertoires in COVID-19 (dated by TCRdb to 2019 to 2021). Background on the whole study: ImmuneRACE Cohort 3 recovered participants were defined by two consecutive negative NP/OP PCR tests, healthcare professional clearance, or symptom resolution. Collaborator samples came from the United States, Italy and Spain and covered acute and convalescent phases of COVID-19. The prospective study material was composed of cDNA or gDNA derived from T cells, B-cell-depleted T cells, or PBMCs. The dataset comprised deeply sampled blood TCRbeta repertoires from subjects exposed to, actively infected with, or recovered from COVID-19. The repertoires were made available in a free public database intended to serve as a resource for research on the immune response to SARS-CoV-2. Samples were obtained from the ongoing ImmuneRACE study (first 160 participants) and from about 1,300 subjects provided by 6 global collaborators. Sample metadata almost always included a de-identified subject ID, COVID-19 status, age in years and sex. Where available, HLA class I and class II types were taken from metadata supplied by the sample provider and were not determined by assay-based typing. Paper-wide results and their limitations: The amount of clinical and demographic metadata varied by source and participant and was provided uncurated.

Comment on this clone: There is no known antigen for this receptor. Base qualities are not provided; no much larger clone lies one nucleotide away.

Participants in the prospective study were enrolled through a virtual design, were aged 18 to 89 years, and lived in 24 United States geographic areas. Cohort assignment in the prospective study relied on participant-reported clinical history from a screening survey and a study questionnaire. Mobile phlebotomists in the prospective study collected whole blood, serum and a nasopharyngeal or oropharyngeal swab from every participant. Participants in the prospective study had the option to provide additional blood draws and questionnaires over an approximately 2-month period. Before DNA extraction, blood samples from the prospective study were shipped at room temperature or frozen. TCRbeta CDR3 regions were amplified from genomic DNA using the immunoSEQ Assay, a bias-controlled multiplex PCR. Per the source publication's procedure: The number of nucleated cells in each sample was estimated from the amplification of reference gene primers within the assay. Sequence reads were collapsed and filtered to measure the absolute abundance of every unique TCRbeta CDR3 rearrangement. Productive Simpson clonality was computed per sample as the square root of Simpson's diversity index over productive rearrangements. Here the immuneACCESS table is served through TCRdb, limited to in-frame sequences with V and J called. Missing clones are a known gap in these copies; in checked studies unresolved V genes cover under half, and the rest lacks a known reason. The V and J calls and clone size were taken over from that table, and D and trimming were inferred from the DNA. The sample profile shows 200,000 or so clones; 87% of them were found once. The ten top clones hold 7% to 8.5% of the sample.

This clonotype originated in a man under 40 in a cohort exposed to, infected with or recovered from COVID-19 (not recorded which). Sequencing was performed on PBMCs or T cells enriched from blood (not recorded which).

CDR3 loop: CASSLGDSGYTF. The DNA sequence is given as TGTGCCAGCAGCTTAGGTGACTCTGGCTACACCTTC. The V and J genes are TRBV7-9 and TRBJ1-2, with the D gene uncertain. CDR1 and CDR2 were assigned from the germline V gene (reference sequence) as SEHNR and FQNEAQ. V is clipped by 1 base and J by 7 bases, and the sequence between their germline boundaries is 7 bases long. Including cysteine and phenylalanine, the CDR3 has 12 amino acids. Only the CDR3 portion is preserved as DNA: 36 bases, with reading frame beginning at the first base.